These 17 T cell receptor beta chains share one sample of origin, sequenced in a study of T cell responses to AZD1222 COVID-19 vaccine. Libraries were prepared by immunoSEQ multiplex PCR; TCRdb keeps only in-frame clonotypes and omits some of them. Counted here are tens of thousands of clones, approximately 90% occurring once; the ten biggest clones make up approximately 3.2%. Source: peripheral blood, taken 28 days after the second AZD1222 dose. Receptor source: an adult who received the AZD1222 COVID-19 vaccine.

The chain couples TRBV6-1 to TRBJ1-1, with a weak D call TRBD1 (5 bases). V was pared by 2 bases and J by 1 base, with 14 bases between. The CDR3 runs 16 residues. Germline V gene sequence: CDR1 MNHNS, CDR2 SASEGT. This CDR3 is CASSELLKGSNTEAFF. The CDR3 coding sequence is TGTGCCAGCAGTGAATTGTTGAAGGGGTCGAACACTGAAGCTTTCTTT.

The chain joins TRBV19 to TRBJ2-3, with TRBD2 matching 8 bases. The ends lost 1 base at V and 0 bases at J; junction bases unmatched: 6. Germline CDR1 is LNHDA and CDR2 is SQIVND (reference sequence). This CDR3 is 17 amino acids long. DNA for the CDR3: TGTGCCAGTAGTATAGTGGGAGCGGGGGCCAGCACAGATACGCAGTATTTT. Translated: CASSIVGAGASTDTQYF.

The chain links TRBV19 to TRBJ1-5; weak D call: TRBD1 (5 bases). This CDR3 is 14 amino acids long. Trimming shortened V by 5 bases and J by 10 bases, and 18 bases separated the two germline ends. Germline lookup yields CDR1 LNHDA and CDR2 SQIVND (reference sequence). The CDR3 sequence: CASSPPGFAVPQHF. In nucleotides, the CDR3 is TGTGCCAGTAGTCCTCCAGGGTTCGCGGTCCCCCAGCATTTT.

The chain joins TRBV5-4 to TRBJ1-1; a possible D gene is TRBD1 (5 bases). Germline CDR1 is SGHNT and CDR2 is YYREEE (reference sequence). The CDR3 is 15 amino acids. V lost 0 bases and J 4 bases, leaving 13 bases between the germline ends. DNA of the CDR3: TGTGCCAGCAGCTTGGCAGGGAGACGAGGCACTGAAGCTTTCTTT. As protein: CASSLAGRRGTEAFF.

This chain links TRBV3-1 (or the pseudogene TRBV3-2) with TRBJ2-7; D not resolved. V was trimmed by 1 base and J by 2 bases, leaving 9 bases between them. This CDR3 is 14 amino acids long. Germline V CDR1 and CDR2: LGHDT, YNNKEL (reference sequence). CDR3 region: CASSQALIAYEQYF. The CDR3, as DNA: TGTGCCAGCAGCCAAGCGCTGATCGCCTACGAGCAGTACTTC.

This clone was observed once. In nucleotides, the CDR3 is TGTGCCTGGAGTGCGATGGCGGGAGGATTTAATGAGCAGTTCTTC. This sequence encodes CAWSAMAGGFNEQFF. V gene TRBV30 combines with J gene TRBJ2-1; 8 bases line up with TRBD2. The CDR3 sequence is 15 residues long. CDR1 is GTSNPN and CDR2 is SVGIG in the germline V gene (reference sequence). The junction had 9 bases not matched to a gene; V was cut back by 1 base and J by 7 bases.

The chain joins TRBV11-2 to TRBJ2-7; 9 bases line up with TRBD1. The germline V gene encodes CDR1 SGHAT and CDR2 FQNNGV. The CDR3 runs 14 residues. V dropped 5 bases and J dropped 0; count of bases not matched to a gene: 2. CDR3 bases: TGTGCCAGCAGCCGGACAGGGGCCTCCTACGAGCAGTACTTC. This translates into CASSRTGASYEQYF.

Here the CDR3 reads CASTANTGGNEQFF. For the CDR3, the DNA is TGCGCCAGCACCGCGAATACAGGGGGCAATGAGCAGTTCTTC. The chain combines TRBV5-1 with TRBJ2-1; 8 bases line up with TRBD1. This CDR3 contains 14 residues. In germline, CDR1 is SGHRS, CDR2 YFSETQ. J was trimmed by 6 bases and V by 6 bases; bases with no gene match: 8.

This clone came up once. The chain employs TRBV6-4 and TRBJ2-3; possible D gene TRBD2, 5 bases. Germline CDR1 MRHNA, CDR2 SNTAGT. The CDR3 sequence is 16 residues long. V was clipped by 4 bases and J by 5 bases, with 19 bases between them. The CDR3 DNA sequence: TGTGCCAGCAGTGCGGCCAGCGGCCCATCGGGAGATACGCAGTATTTT. Translated: CASSAASGPSGDTQYF.

This clone showed up just once. The chain recombines TRBV29-1 with TRBJ2-5; 12 positions agree with TRBD2. CDR1 is SQVTM, CDR2 ANQGSEA, per germline. There are 13 residues in the CDR3. V trimming: 7 bases; J trimming: 3 bases; junction bases outside the gene matches: 3. The chain's CDR3 is CSARLAGEETQYF. As DNA, the CDR3 is TGCAGCGCCCGACTAGCGGGAGAAGAGACCCAGTACTTC.

The rearrangement joins TRBV5-6 to TRBJ1-1; D perhaps matches TRBD1 (5 bases). Germline-derived CDR1 and CDR2 are SGHDT and YYEEEE. V shed 6 bases and J shed 1 base, with 16 bases lying between them. CDR3 length equals 15 residues. CDR3 loop: CASMVVATGNTEAFF. The CDR3 DNA reads TGTGCCAGCATGGTGGTGGCTACAGGGAACACTGAAGCTTTCTTT.

The CDR3: CAWAFSGTVHNSPLHF. The CDR3 DNA is TGTGCCTGGGCATTTTCCGGGACAGTCCATAATTCACCCCTCCACTTT. The V and J genes are TRBV30 and TRBJ1-6; 7 bases line up with TRBD1. Unmatched junction bases numbered 12, after V lost 5 bases and J lost 5 bases. This CDR3 spans 16 amino acids. CDR1 and CDR2 from the germline V gene are GTSNPN and SVGIG (reference sequence).

The chain links TRBV11-3 to TRBJ1-4, with 10 bases fitting TRBD1. Germline V gene lookup returns CDR1 SGHNT and CDR2 YENEEA. V was clipped by 0 bases and J by 8 bases; unmatched bases: 15. This CDR3 region has 19 residues. This CDR3 is CASSLDVPTSTGGEEKLFF. In nucleotides, the CDR3 is TGTGCCAGCAGCTTAGACGTCCCTACTTCGACAGGGGGCGAGGAAAAACTGTTTTTT.

This sequence joins TRBV2 and TRBJ2-1; 8 bases map to TRBD1. V was pared by 2 bases and J by 3 bases, with 3 bases of the junction left unmatched. This CDR3 is built from 15 residues. The germline CDR1 and CDR2 sequences are SNHLY and FYNNEI. CDR3 region: CASSELGQGYNEQFF. The CDR3 bases are TGTGCCAGCAGTGAATTAGGACAGGGCTACAATGAGCAGTTCTTC.

This rearrangement joins TRBV2 to TRBJ2-5; D is unclear. V was cut by 7 bases and J by 7 bases, with 19 bases left in between. This CDR3 has 14 amino acids. Germline CDR1 reads SNHLY; CDR2 reads FYNNEI. CDR3 sequence: CASNNRLQLVTQYF. CDR3 in DNA: TGTGCCAGCAACAACCGCCTGCAGCTCGTGACCCAGTACTTC. Looking up the rest from reference TRBV2 and TRBJ2-5 gives the full variable domain: EPEVTQTPSHQVTQMGQEVILRCVPISNHLYFYWYRQILGQKVEFLVSFYNNEISEKSEIFDDQFSVERPDGSNFTLKIRSTKLEDSAMYFCASNNRLQLVTQYFGPGTRLLVL.

The CDR3 is CASSLAQNEKLFF. The CDR3, as DNA: TGTGCCAGCAGCTTAGCCCAGAATGAAAAACTGTTTTTT. The chain links TRBV7-7 to TRBJ1-4, with unresolved D. Germline loops: CDR1 SSHAT, CDR2 FNYEAQ (reference sequence). V was cut by 0 bases and J by 5 bases, with 4 bases left in between. The CDR3 is 13 residues long. Using reference TRBV7-7 and TRBJ1-4 for the parts outside the CDR3, the full variable domain is GAGVSQSPRYKVTKRGQDVTLRCDPISSHATLYWYQQALGQGPEFLTYFNYEAQPDKSGLPSDRFSAERPEGSISTLTIQRTEQRDSAMYRCASSLAQNEKLFFGSGTQLSVL.

This chain joins TRBV27 and TRBJ1-1; tentative D call: TRBD1 (6 bases). CDR1 and CDR2 from the germline V gene are MNHEY and SMNVEV (reference sequence). V lost 6 bases, J lost 8 bases, and 13 bases lay in between. The CDR3 length is 12 residues. The CDR3: CASRKGGTEAFF. As DNA, the CDR3 is TGTGCCAGCAGAAAAGGGGGAACCGAAGCTTTCTTT.